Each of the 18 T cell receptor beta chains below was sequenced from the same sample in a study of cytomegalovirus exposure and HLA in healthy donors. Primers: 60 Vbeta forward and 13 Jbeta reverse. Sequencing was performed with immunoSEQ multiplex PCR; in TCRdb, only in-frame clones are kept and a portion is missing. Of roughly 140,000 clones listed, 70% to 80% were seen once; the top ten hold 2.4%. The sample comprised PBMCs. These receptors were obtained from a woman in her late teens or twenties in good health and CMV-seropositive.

The CDR3 reads CASSPWGQNTEAFF. CDR3 nucleotide sequence: TGTGCCAGTAGTCCCTGGGGACAGAACACTGAAGCTTTCTTT. The chain combines TRBV19 with TRBJ1-1; tentative D call: TRBD1 (6 bases). The length of the CDR3 is 14 residues. V was clipped by 5 bases and J by 1 base, with 11 bases between them. The germline V gene has CDR1 LNHDA and CDR2 SQIVND (reference sequence).

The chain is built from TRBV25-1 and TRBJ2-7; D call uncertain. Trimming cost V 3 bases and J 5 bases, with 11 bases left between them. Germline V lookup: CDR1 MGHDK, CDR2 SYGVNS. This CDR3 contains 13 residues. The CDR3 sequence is CASSESPVDEQYF. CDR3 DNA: TGTGCCAGCAGTGAGAGCCCCGTTGACGAGCAGTACTTC.

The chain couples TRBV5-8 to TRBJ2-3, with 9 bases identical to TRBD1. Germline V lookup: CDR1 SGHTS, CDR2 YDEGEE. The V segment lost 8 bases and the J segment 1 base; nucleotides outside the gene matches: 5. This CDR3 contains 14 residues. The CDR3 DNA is TGTGCCAGAGGGACAGGGACTGGCACAGATACGCAGTATTTT. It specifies CARGTGTGTDTQYF.

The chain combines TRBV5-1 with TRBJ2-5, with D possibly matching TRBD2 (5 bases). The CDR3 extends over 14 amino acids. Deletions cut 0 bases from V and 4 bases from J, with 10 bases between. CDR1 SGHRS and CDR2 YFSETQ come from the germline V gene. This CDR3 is CASSLGLAGETQYF. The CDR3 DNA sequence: TGCGCCAGCAGCTTGGGGCTAGCAGGAGAGACCCAGTACTTC.

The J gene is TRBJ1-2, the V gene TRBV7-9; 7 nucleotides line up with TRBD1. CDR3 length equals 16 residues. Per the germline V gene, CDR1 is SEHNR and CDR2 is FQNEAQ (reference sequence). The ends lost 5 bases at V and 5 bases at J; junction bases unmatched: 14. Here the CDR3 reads CASSLRDRSEPYGYTF. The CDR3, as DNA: TGTGCCAGCAGCCTTCGGGACAGAAGTGAACCTTATGGCTACACCTTC. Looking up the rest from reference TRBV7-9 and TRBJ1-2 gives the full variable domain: DTGVSQNPRHKITKRGQNVTFRCDPISEHNRLYWYRQTLGQGPEFLTYFQNEAQLEKSRLLSDRFSAERPKGSFSTLEIQRTEQGDSAMYLCASSLRDRSEPYGYTFGSGTRLTVV.

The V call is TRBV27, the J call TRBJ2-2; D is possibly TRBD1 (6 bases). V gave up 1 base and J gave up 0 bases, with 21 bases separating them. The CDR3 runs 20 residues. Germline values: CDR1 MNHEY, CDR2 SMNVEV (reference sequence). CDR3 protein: CASSLWPPDRVFANTGELFF. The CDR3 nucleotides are TGTGCCAGCAGTTTATGGCCCCCGGACAGAGTTTTCGCGAACACCGGGGAGCTGTTTTTT.

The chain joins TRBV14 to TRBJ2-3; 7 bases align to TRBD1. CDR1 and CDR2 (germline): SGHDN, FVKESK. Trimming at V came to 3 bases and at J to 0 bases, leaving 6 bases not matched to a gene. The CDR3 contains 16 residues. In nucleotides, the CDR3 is TGTGCCAGCAGCCAGCTCACAGGGGCTAGCACAGATACGCAGTATTTT. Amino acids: CASSQLTGASTDTQYF. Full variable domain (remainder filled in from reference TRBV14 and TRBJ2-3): EAGVTQFPSHSVIEKGQTVTLRCDPISGHDNLYWYRRVMGKEIKFLLHFVKESKQDESGMPNNRFLAERTGGTYSTLKVQPAELEDSGVYFCASSQLTGASTDTQYFGPGTRLTVL.

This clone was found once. Here the CDR3 reads CASSGQGYEKLFF. Written as DNA, the CDR3 is TGTGCCAGCAGTGGACAGGGGTACGAAAAACTGTTTTTT. This sequence joins TRBV2 and TRBJ1-4; 8 bases map to TRBD1. The CDR3 extends over 13 amino acids. The germline CDR1 and CDR2 sequences are SNHLY and FYNNEI. V was clipped by 4 bases and J by 8 bases; unmatched bases: 3.

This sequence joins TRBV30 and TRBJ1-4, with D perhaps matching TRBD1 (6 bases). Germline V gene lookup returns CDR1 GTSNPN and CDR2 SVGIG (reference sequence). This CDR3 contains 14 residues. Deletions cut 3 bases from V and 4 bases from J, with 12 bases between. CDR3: CAWSSGTLNEKLFF. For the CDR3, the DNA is TGTGCCTGGAGCAGCGGGACACTTAATGAAAAACTGTTTTTT.

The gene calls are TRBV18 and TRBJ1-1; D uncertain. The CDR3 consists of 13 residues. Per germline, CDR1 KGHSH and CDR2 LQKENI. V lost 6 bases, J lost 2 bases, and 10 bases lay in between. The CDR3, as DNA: TGTGCCAGCTCTCCTAAGTCCAACACTGAAGCTTTCTTT. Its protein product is CASSPKSNTEAFF.

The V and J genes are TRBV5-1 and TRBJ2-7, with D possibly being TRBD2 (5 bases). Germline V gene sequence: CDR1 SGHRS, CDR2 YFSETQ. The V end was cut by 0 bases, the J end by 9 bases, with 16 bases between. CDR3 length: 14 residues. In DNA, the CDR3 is TGCGCCAGCAGCTTGGGAGGTTTGTCACGGGGGCAGTACTTC. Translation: CASSLGGLSRGQYF.

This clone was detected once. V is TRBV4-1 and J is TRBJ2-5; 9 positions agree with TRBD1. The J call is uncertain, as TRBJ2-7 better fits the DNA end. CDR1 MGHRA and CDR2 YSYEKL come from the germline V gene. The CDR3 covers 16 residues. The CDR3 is CASSRLGQGISYEQYF. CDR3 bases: TGCGCCAGCAGCCGCCTGGGACAGGGCATCTCCTACGAGCAGTACTTC.

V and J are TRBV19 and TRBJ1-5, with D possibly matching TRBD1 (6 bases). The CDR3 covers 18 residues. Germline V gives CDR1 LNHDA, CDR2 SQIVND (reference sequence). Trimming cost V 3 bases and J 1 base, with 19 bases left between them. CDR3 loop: CASSIFSGGAGSNQPQHF. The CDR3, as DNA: TGTGCCAGTAGTATTTTTAGCGGGGGCGCGGGGAGCAATCAGCCCCAGCATTTT.

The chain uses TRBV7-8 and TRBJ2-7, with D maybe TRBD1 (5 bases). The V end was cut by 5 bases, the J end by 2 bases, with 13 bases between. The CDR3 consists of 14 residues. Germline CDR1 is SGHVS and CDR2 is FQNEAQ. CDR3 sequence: CASSQEPGPYEQYF. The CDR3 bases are TGTGCCAGCAGCCAAGAGCCAGGGCCCTACGAGCAGTACTTC.

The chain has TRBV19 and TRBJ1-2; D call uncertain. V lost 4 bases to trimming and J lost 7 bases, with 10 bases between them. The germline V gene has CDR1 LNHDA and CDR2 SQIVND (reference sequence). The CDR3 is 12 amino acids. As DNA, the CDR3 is TGTGCCAGTAGTAGGGCGGGCTCTGGCTACACCTTC. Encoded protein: CASSRAGSGYTF.

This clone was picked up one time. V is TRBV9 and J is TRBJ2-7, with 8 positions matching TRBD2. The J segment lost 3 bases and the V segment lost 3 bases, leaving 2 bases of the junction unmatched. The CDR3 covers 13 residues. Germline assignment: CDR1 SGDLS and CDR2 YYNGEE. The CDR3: CASSAAGGYEQYF. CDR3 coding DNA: TGTGCCAGCAGCGCCGCGGGGGGCTACGAGCAGTACTTC. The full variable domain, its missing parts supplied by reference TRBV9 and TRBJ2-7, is DSGVTQTPKHLITATGQRVTLRCSPRSGDLSVYWYQQSLDQGLQFLIQYYNGEERAKGNILERFSAQQFPDLHSELNLSSLELGDSALYFCASSAAGGYEQYFGPGTRLTVT.

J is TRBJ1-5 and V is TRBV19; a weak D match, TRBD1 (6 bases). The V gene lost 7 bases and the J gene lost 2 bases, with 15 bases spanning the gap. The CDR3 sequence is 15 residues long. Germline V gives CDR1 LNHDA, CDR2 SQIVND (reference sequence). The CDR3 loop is CASTHRVEGNQPQHF. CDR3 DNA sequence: TGTGCCAGTACCCACAGGGTCGAAGGCAATCAGCCCCAGCATTTT.

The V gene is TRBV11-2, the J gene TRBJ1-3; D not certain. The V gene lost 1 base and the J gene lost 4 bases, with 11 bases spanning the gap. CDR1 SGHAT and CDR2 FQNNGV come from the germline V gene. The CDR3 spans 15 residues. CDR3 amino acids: CASSLGGQWGNTIYF. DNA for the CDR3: TGTGCCAGCAGCTTAGGAGGGCAGTGGGGAAACACCATATATTTT.